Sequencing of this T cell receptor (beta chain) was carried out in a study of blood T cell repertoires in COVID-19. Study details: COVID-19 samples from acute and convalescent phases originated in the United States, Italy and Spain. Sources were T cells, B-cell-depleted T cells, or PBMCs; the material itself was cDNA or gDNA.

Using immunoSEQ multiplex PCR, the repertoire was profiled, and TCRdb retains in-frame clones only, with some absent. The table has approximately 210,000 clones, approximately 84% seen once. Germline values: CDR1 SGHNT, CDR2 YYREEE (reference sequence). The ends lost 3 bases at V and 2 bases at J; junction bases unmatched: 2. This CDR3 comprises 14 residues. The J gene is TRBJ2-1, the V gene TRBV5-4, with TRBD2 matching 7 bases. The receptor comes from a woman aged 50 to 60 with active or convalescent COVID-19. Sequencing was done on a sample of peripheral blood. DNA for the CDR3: TGTGCCAGCAGCTCCGGGACTACCTACAATGAGCAGTTCTTC. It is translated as CASSSGTTYNEQFF.